This is a list of T cell receptor beta chains from one sample in a study of CD8 T cells in ankylosing spondylitis. TCRdb analysed the 5' RACE reads with MiXCR anew, one entry per CDR3 protein. The table records some 200,000 distinct CDR3 sequences, about 7% of them present only once. Material: blood, either unsorted or a sorted T cell fraction (not recorded which). The source is a male donor with ankylosing spondylitis. The CDR3 runs from the conserved cysteine through the conserved F or W.

v_call | cdr3_aa
TRBV10-2 | CASSPSRLGEQFF
TRBV24-1 | CATSGTTGTYEQYF
TRBV3-1 | CASSQQAWDGYTF
TRBV7-2 | CASSLGQTGGRNNEQFF
TRBV11-1 | CASSSSGGAGNEQFF
TRBV28 | CASSKGREQYF
TRBV2 | CASRLMTGRNSPLHF
TRBV4-3 | CASSRGSITGELFF
TRBV20-1 | CSARPRTRYEQYF
TRBV11-2 | CARGLGGSHNEQFF
TRBV5-1 | CASSATADRNTEAFF
TRBV9 | CASSVGGSTYNEQFF
TRBV14 | CASSLGLAYNEQFF
TRBV11-2 | CASSFSPGQRNYGYTF
TRBV27 | CASSPSRGPNEKLFF
TRBV20-1 | CSALSGLAGDTQYF
TRBV7-8 | CASSLRHYYGYTF
TRBV11-1 | CASSLAGRPPYEQYF
TRBV3-1 | CACSSGSGRVSYEQYF
TRBV28 | CASSFVVRGDTQYF
TRBV30 | CAWSVRYYEQYF
TRBV29-1 | CSVEDWIAGGKNSTDTQYF
TRBV6-1 | CASRPRTPTNEKLFF
TRBV5-6 | CASSLRLRSYEQYF
TRBV4-2 | CASSQEGRSTEAFF